This T cell receptor (beta chain) was found in a study of blood T cell repertoires in COVID-19. V was shortened by 5 bases and J by 7 bases, with 18 bases between the two germline ends. The CDR3 covers 14 residues. CDR1 is SGHRS, CDR2 YFSETQ, per germline. Profiling relied on immunoSEQ multiplex PCR, and the TCRdb table lists in-frame clones only, not all of them. The sample lists approximately 310,000 clones, about nine tenths seen once, with approximately 5.2% in the top ten. The cohort comprised adults aged roughly 18 to 95 years residing in approximately 22 US areas. The chain employs TRBV5-1 and TRBJ1-2; TRBD1 might be the D (6 bases). The specimen was PBMCs or T cells enriched from blood (not recorded which). This TCR derives from a man aged 55-75 years who had recovered from COVID-19. The CDR3 spells CASRPIPGEGGYTF. As DNA, the CDR3 is TGCGCCAGCAGACCAATTCCAGGGGAAGGTGGCTACACCTTC.